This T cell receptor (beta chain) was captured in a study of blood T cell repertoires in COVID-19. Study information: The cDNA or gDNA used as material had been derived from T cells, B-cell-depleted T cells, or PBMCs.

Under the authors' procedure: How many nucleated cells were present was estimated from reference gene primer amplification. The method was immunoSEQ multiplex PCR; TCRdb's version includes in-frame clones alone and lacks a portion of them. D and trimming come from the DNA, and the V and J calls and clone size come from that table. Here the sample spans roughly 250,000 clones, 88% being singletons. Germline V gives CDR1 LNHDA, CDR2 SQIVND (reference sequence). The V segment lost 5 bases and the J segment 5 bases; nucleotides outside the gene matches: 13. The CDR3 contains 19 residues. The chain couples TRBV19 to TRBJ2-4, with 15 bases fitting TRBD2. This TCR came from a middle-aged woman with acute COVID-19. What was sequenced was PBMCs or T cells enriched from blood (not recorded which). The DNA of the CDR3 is TGTGCCAGTAGTTTCCGCCGCGGACTAGCGGGAGGGCAAGAAAACATTCAGTACTTC. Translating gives CASSFRRGLAGGQENIQYF.